Each of the 30 T cell receptor beta chains below was sequenced from the same sample in a study of blood T cell repertoires in COVID-19. Generated by immunoSEQ multiplex PCR, the TCRdb table keeps only in-frame clones and is missing some. Among 220,000 or so clones listed, more than 85% were seen once. Material: peripheral blood. These receptors were taken from a woman between 45 and 65 years old with COVID-19, enrolled during active disease.

The chain recombines TRBV10-2 with TRBJ2-2, with 12 bases fitting TRBD1. The V gene's germline CDR1 is WSHSY and CDR2 SAAADI. After removal of 2 bases from V and 7 bases from J, the junction contained 11 bases not matched to a gene. The CDR3 spans 18 residues. This CDR3 reads CASSEPTSGTGGFGELFF. The CDR3 DNA follows: TGCGCCAGCAGTGAGCCAACTTCCGGGACAGGGGGCTTCGGGGAGCTGTTTTTT.

V gene TRBV30 combines with J gene TRBJ2-7; weak D call: TRBD2 (6 bases). In germline, CDR1 is GTSNPN, CDR2 SVGIG (reference sequence). The CDR3 extends over 14 amino acids. The V gene lost 0 bases and the J gene lost 3 bases, with 12 bases spanning the gap. CDR3: CAWSVRGGNYEQYV. The CDR3 coding sequence is TGTGCCTGGAGTGTACGGGGCGGGAACTACGAGCAGTACGTC.

This clone came up a few times. J is TRBJ2-1 and V is TRBV10-3, with 8 bases matching TRBD2. The CDR3 has 16 amino acids. The V gene's germline CDR1 is ENHRY and CDR2 SYGVKD. After removal of 3 bases from V and 3 bases from J, the junction contained 7 bases not matched to a gene. CDR3 amino acids: CAISERPGLVYNEQFF. The CDR3 DNA reads as TGTGCCATCAGTGAAAGACCGGGACTAGTCTACAATGAGCAGTTCTTC.

The chain carries TRBV21-1 and TRBJ2-7; TRBD2 is the table's D call, not checked against the DNA. TRBV21-1 is given as a pseudogene. CDR3 length: 14 residues. As DNA, the CDR3 is TGTGCCAGCAGCGCGACTAGCGGGCCTTACGAGCAGTACTTC. It translates to CASSATSGPYEQYF.

The rearrangement uses TRBV27 and TRBJ1-4; D unresolved. Looked up from germline, CDR1 is MNHEY and CDR2 is SMNVEV (reference sequence). CDR3 length: 14 residues. Trimming left V 2 bases short and J 2 bases short, with 6 bases between. The CDR3 DNA reads as TGTGCCAGCAGTTTACAGGTGACTAATGAAAAACTGTTTTTT. Amino acids: CASSLQVTNEKLFF.

V gene TRBV19 combines with J gene TRBJ1-2, with D maybe TRBD1 (6 bases). V lost 8 bases and J lost 5, with 18 bases in between. This CDR3 is built from 14 residues. CDR1 and CDR2 (germline): LNHDA, SQIVND (reference sequence). The CDR3 spells CASRGVGQQYGYTF. The CDR3 nucleotides are TGTGCCAGTCGAGGGGTAGGACAGCAATATGGCTACACCTTC.

The table lists this clone with a few counts. The chain uses TRBV9 and TRBJ2-1; D perhaps matches TRBD2 (6 bases). Per germline, CDR1 SGDLS and CDR2 YYNGEE. Deletions cut 7 bases from V and 7 bases from J, with 12 bases between. The CDR3 length is 12 residues. Here the CDR3 reads CASGDLRNEQFF. DNA of the CDR3: TGTGCCAGCGGGGACTTAAGAAATGAGCAGTTCTTC.

In this sample, this clone turned up a few times. Here the CDR3 DNA reads TGTGCCAGCAGCTTAAGAGCACTAGCGCTCGATGAGCAGTTCTTC. This sequence encodes CASSLRALALDEQFF. The chain carries TRBV7-3 and TRBJ2-1; 7 bases map to TRBD2. This CDR3 comprises 15 residues. With 1 base clipped from V and 8 bases from J, the junction kept 8 bases outside the gene matches. The germline gives CDR1 SGHTA, CDR2 FQGTGA.

The V gene is TRBV9, the J gene TRBJ1-1; 8 bases agree with TRBD1. Germline loops: CDR1 SGDLS, CDR2 YYNGEE. The CDR3 runs 15 residues. The trim removed 4 bases at V and 4 bases at J, leaving 9 bases unmatched. The CDR3 DNA reads TGTGCCAGCAGCCCCTGGACAGGGATGGCCACTGAAGCTTTCTTT. It codes for CASSPWTGMATEAFF.

V is TRBV25-1 and J is TRBJ1-1; D not resolved. The germline gives CDR1 MGHDK, CDR2 SYGVNS. The CDR3 contains 14 residues. Trimming took 5 bases from V and 3 from J, leaving 13 bases between them. CDR3 region: CASSRGGWYTEAFF. In DNA, the CDR3 is TGTGCCAGCAGTCGCGGAGGGTGGTACACTGAAGCTTTCTTT. The full variable domain, its missing parts supplied by reference TRBV25-1 and TRBJ1-1, is EADIYQTPRYLVIGTGKKITLECSQTMGHDKMYWYQQDPGMELHLIHYSYGVNSTEKGDLSSESTVSRIRTEHFPLTLESARPSHTSQYLCASSRGGWYTEAFFGQGTRLTVV.

The rearrangement links TRBV18 to TRBJ2-3; 13 bases fit TRBD2. There are 17 residues in the CDR3. V was pared by 2 bases and J by 3 bases, with 5 bases of the junction left unmatched. Germline assignment: CDR1 KGHSH and CDR2 LQKENI. CDR3 amino acids: CASSPELAGGPTDTQYF. CDR3 coding DNA: TGTGCCAGCTCACCAGAACTAGCGGGGGGGCCAACAGATACGCAGTATTTT.

V is TRBV29-1 and J is TRBJ1-1, with 9 bases lining up with TRBD1. Germline CDR1 SQVTM, CDR2 ANQGSEA. CDR3 size: 13 residues. V lost 7 bases, J lost 5 bases, and 8 bases stayed unmatched. The CDR3 here is CSGSDRGGTEAFF. In DNA form, the CDR3 reads TGCAGCGGTTCGGACAGGGGAGGGACTGAAGCTTTCTTT.

The genes are TRBV2 and TRBJ2-3; the match to TRBD1 covers 10 bases. The trim removed 5 bases at V and 5 bases at J, leaving 7 bases unmatched. Germline CDR1 and CDR2: SNHLY and FYNNEI. This CDR3 comprises 15 residues. The CDR3 coding sequence is TGTGCCAGCAGTAAAGACAGGGGGCAAATAGATACGCAGTATTTT. This sequence encodes CASSKDRGQIDTQYF.

The rearrangement links TRBV30 to TRBJ1-2; D gene unclear. The CDR3 length is 13 residues. Germline V gene sequence: CDR1 GTSNPN, CDR2 SVGIG (reference sequence). V was trimmed by 0 bases and J by 5 bases, leaving 10 bases between them. CDR3 DNA: TGTGCCTGGAGTGTAACGGTCGGTTATGGCTACACCTTC. Residues: CAWSVTVGYGYTF.

This chain links TRBV6-2 or TRBV6-3 with TRBJ1-2, with D possibly TRBD1 on 6 matching bases. The CDR3 has 13 residues. Between the trimmed V and J ends, which lost 4 bases and 5 bases, there was a span of 11 bases. Germline CDR1 MNHEY, CDR2 SVGEGT. DNA for the CDR3: TGTGCCAGCAGTTTCAGGGGATCATATGGCTACACCTTC. This gives the protein CASSFRGSYGYTF.

The CDR3 spells CATSDPDSFGGYTF. As DNA, the CDR3 is TGTGCCACCAGTGACCCGGACAGCTTCGGGGGCTACACCTTC. The chain links TRBV24-1 to TRBJ1-2; maybe TRBD1 (6 bases). The CDR3 runs to 14 residues. Germline V gene data show CDR1 as KGHDR and CDR2 as SFDVKD. V gave up 4 bases and J gave up 8 bases, with 16 bases separating them.

The DNA for the CDR3 is TGTGCCAGCAGCTTAGCCCCTCCGGAGCAGTTCTTC. This sequence encodes CASSLAPPEQFF. This chain uses TRBV11-3 with TRBJ2-1; D is undetermined. V lost 1 base to trimming and J lost 10 bases, with 8 bases between them. Germline assignment: CDR1 SGHNT and CDR2 YENEEA. The CDR3 runs to 12 residues. Complete variable domain (other parts from reference TRBV11-3 and TRBJ2-1): EAGVVQSPRYKIIEKKQPVAFWCNPISGHNTLYWYLQNLGQGPELLIRYENEEAVDDSQLPKDRFSAERLKGVDSTLKIQPAELGDSAVYLCASSLAPPEQFFGPGTRLTVL.

This chain connects TRBV19 to TRBJ2-3; 10 positions match TRBD2. Looked up from germline, CDR1 is LNHDA and CDR2 is SQIVND (reference sequence). CDR3 length equals 13 residues. J gave up 3 bases and V 10 bases, and 4 bases lay outside the gene matches. The CDR3 DNA reads as TGTGCCACCAGCGGGGGGGGTACAGATACGCAGTATTTT. This encodes CATSGGGTDTQYF.

This rearrangement joins TRBV7-9 to TRBJ2-5; tentative D call: TRBD2 (6 bases). The V gene lost 6 bases and the J gene lost 5 bases, with 19 bases spanning the gap. CDR1 and CDR2 (germline): SEHNR, FQNEAQ (reference sequence). The CDR3 spans 15 residues. The CDR3 is CASSPPRGWGETQYF. The CDR3 nucleotides read TGTGCCAGCAGTCCCCCACGGGGGTGGGGGGAGACCCAGTACTTC. The entire variable domain, with the rest obtained from reference TRBV7-9 and TRBJ2-5, is as follows: DTGVSQNPRHKITKRGQNVTFRCDPISEHNRLYWYRQTLGQGPEFLTYFQNEAQLEKSRLLSDRFSAERPKGSFSTLEIQRTEQGDSAMYLCASSPPRGWGETQYFGPGTRLLVL.

The CDR3 DNA reads as TGTGCCAGCAGTGATTTCACAGGGGGCGGTGGGGCCAACGTCCTGACTTTC. It translates to CASSDFTGGGGANVLTF. The genes are TRBV6-1 and TRBJ2-6, with 9 bases lining up with TRBD1. The CDR3 totals 17 residues. Germline V gene data show CDR1 as MNHNS and CDR2 as SASEGT. Germline trimming cut 3 bases from V and 3 bases from J; bases unmatched to any gene: 6.

This chain joins TRBV30 and TRBJ1-5; TRBD1 matches 10 bases. The CDR3 contains 17 residues. CDR1 and CDR2 (germline): GTSNPN, SVGIG (reference sequence). V dropped 0 bases and J dropped 1; count of bases not matched to a gene: 6. DNA of the CDR3: TGTGCCTGGAGTGTTGGGACAGGGGTGTTAAGCAATCAGCCCCAGCATTTT. Its protein is CAWSVGTGVLSNQPQHF.

The V and J genes are TRBV9 and TRBJ2-2; TRBD2 agrees at 13 bases. This CDR3 has 19 residues. The germline V gene encodes CDR1 SGDLS and CDR2 YYNGEE. Unmatched junction bases numbered 9, after V lost 2 bases and J lost 2 bases. The CDR3 sequence: CASSVRTSGRTLNTGELFF. The CDR3 coding sequence is TGTGCCAGCAGCGTCCGGACTAGCGGGAGAACGTTAAACACCGGGGAGCTGTTTTTT.

The gene calls are TRBV7-2 and TRBJ2-7, with TRBD2 matching 10 bases. The CDR3 contains 19 residues. Trimming cost V 4 bases and J 2 bases; bases outside gene matches: 17. Germline CDR1 is SGHTA and CDR2 is FQGNSA. DNA for the CDR3: TGTGCCAGCAGCTCAGGCCTAGCGGGGGAAAACAAAACCCCCTACGAGCAGTACTTC. Translating gives CASSSGLAGENKTPYEQYF. Full variable domain (rest looked up from reference TRBV7-2 and TRBJ2-7): GAGVSQSPSNKVTEKGKDVELRCDPISGHTALYWYRQSLGQGLEFLIYFQGNSAPDKSGLPSDRFSAERTGGSVSTLTIQRTQQEDSAVYLCASSSGLAGENKTPYEQYFGPGTRLTVT.

J is TRBJ2-5 and V is TRBV7-8, with D possibly being TRBD1 (5 bases). Per the germline V gene, CDR1 is SGHVS and CDR2 is FQNEAQ. Trimming left V 1 base short and J 6 bases short, with 12 bases between. This CDR3 spans 14 amino acids. The CDR3 is CASSLEAGIKTQYF. Written as DNA, the CDR3 is TGTGCCAGCAGCTTAGAAGCAGGGATAAAGACCCAGTACTTC.

This chain joins TRBV30 and TRBJ1-4; D is perhaps TRBD1 (6 bases). This CDR3 region has 13 residues. CDR1 and CDR2 from the germline V gene are GTSNPN and SVGIG (reference sequence). Trimming shortened V by 6 bases and J by 3 bases, and 11 bases separated the two germline ends. CDR3 residues: CACRQAANEKLFF. The CDR3 bases are TGTGCCTGTAGACAGGCGGCTAATGAAAAACTGTTTTTT.

The chain links TRBV14 to TRBJ2-1; 8 bases map to TRBD2. The CDR3 is made up of 16 amino acids. Germline lookup yields CDR1 SGHDN and CDR2 FVKESK. Trimming removed 4 bases from V and 7 bases from J; junction bases left unmatched: 12. CDR3 bases: TGTGCCAGCAGCCTGAGGCGGGGGGTACGGGCGAATGAGCAGTTCTTC. It is translated as CASSLRRGVRANEQFF.

The J gene is TRBJ2-7, the V gene TRBV20-1, with a tentative D call TRBD1 (6 bases). Deletions cut 3 bases from V and 4 bases from J, with 16 bases between. The CDR3 is 14 residues long. Germline V lookup: CDR1 DFQATT, CDR2 SNEGSKA (reference sequence). For the CDR3, the DNA is TGCAGTGCTAGTAGACCTCAGGGGTGGTACGAGCAGTACTTC. Protein: CSASRPQGWYEQYF.

The J gene is TRBJ2-5, the V gene TRBV12-3 or TRBV12-4; D is unresolved. V was trimmed by 4 bases and J by 1 base, leaving 4 bases between them. The CDR3 contains 12 residues. Here the CDR3 reads CASSSSQETQYF. In DNA, the CDR3 is TGTGCCAGCAGTTCGTCCCAAGAGACCCAGTACTTC.

The chain has TRBV18 and TRBJ1-2, with 7 bases lining up with TRBD1. V dropped 4 bases and J dropped 6; count of bases not matched to a gene: 8. Germline CDR1 reads KGHSH; CDR2 reads LQKENI. The CDR3 extends over 14 amino acids. The CDR3 sequence is CASSLTDRVDGYTF. For the CDR3, the DNA is TGTGCCAGCTCACTTACCGACAGGGTGGATGGCTACACCTTC.

The rearrangement uses TRBV11-3 and TRBJ2-7, with a tentative D call TRBD2 (6 bases). CDR3 length equals 13 residues. Trimming took off 6 bases at V and 5 bases at J, with 14 bases between the two ends. The germline V gene encodes CDR1 SGHNT and CDR2 YENEEA. CDR3 amino acids: CASRGSGSHEQYF. The CDR3, as DNA: TGTGCCAGCAGAGGGAGCGGGTCCCACGAGCAGTACTTC.